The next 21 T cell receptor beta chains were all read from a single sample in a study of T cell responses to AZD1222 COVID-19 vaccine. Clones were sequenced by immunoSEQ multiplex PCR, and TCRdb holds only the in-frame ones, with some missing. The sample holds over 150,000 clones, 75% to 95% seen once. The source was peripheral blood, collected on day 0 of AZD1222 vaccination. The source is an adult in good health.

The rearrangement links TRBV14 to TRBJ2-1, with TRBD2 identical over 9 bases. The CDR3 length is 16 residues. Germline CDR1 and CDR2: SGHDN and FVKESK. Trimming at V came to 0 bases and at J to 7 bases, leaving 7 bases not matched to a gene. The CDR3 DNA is TGTGCCAGCAGCCAAGAGACGGCGGGGGGGCGTAATGAGCAGTTCTTC. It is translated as CASSQETAGGRNEQFF.

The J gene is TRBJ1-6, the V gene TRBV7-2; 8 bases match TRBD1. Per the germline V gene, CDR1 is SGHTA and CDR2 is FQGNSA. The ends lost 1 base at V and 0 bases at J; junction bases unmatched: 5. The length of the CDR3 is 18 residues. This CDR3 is CASSLVTGGSSYNSPLHF. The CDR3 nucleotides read TGTGCCAGCAGCTTAGTTACAGGGGGAAGCTCCTATAATTCACCCCTCCACTTT.

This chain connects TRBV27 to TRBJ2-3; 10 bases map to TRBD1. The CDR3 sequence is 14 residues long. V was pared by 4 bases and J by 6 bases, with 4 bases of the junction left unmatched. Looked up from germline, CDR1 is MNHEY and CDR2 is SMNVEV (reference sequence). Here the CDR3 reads CASSSDRGRDTQYF. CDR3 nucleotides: TGTGCCAGCAGTTCGGACAGGGGGAGGGATACGCAGTATTTT.

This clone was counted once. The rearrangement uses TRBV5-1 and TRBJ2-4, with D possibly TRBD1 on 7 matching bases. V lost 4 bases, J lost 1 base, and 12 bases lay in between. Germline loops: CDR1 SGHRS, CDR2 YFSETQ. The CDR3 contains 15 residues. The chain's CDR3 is CASSPGGQAKNIQYF. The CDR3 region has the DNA TGCGCCAGCAGCCCCGGGGGACAGGCCAAAAACATTCAGTACTTC.

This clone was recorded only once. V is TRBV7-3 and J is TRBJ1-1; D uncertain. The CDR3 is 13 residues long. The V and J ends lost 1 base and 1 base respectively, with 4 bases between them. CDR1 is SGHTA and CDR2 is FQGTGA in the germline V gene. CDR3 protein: CASSLNWNTEAFF. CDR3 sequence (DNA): TGTGCCAGCAGCTTAAATTGGAACACTGAAGCTTTCTTT.

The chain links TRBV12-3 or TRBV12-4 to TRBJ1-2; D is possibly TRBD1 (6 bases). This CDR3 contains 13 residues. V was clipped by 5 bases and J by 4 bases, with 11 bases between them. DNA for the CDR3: TGTGCCAGCAGTCCAGGGGAGAGCTATGGCTACACCTTC. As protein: CASSPGESYGYTF.

The CDR3 DNA reads as TGTGCCAGCAGCTTAGGGGATTGGGTCACAGATACGCAGTATTTT. Protein: CASSLGDWVTDTQYF. The chain has TRBV11-2 and TRBJ2-3; D ambiguous. Germline-derived CDR1 and CDR2 are SGHAT and FQNNGV. Trimming took 1 base from V and 2 from J, leaving 10 bases between them. CDR3 length equals 15 residues.

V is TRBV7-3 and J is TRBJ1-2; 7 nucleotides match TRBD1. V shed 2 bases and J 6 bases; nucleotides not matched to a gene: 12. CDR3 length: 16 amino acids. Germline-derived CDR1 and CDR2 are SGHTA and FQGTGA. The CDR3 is CASSLGPGLTGNGYTF. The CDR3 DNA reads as TGTGCCAGCAGCTTAGGCCCGGGTTTGACAGGGAATGGCTACACCTTC.

CDR3 sequence: CASSQGSLVDEQFF. The DNA of the CDR3 is TGTGCCAGCAGCCAAGGCTCCCTCGTTGATGAGCAGTTCTTC. The chain links TRBV4-2 to TRBJ2-1; D remains unclear. The CDR3 has 14 residues. Germline V gives CDR1 LGHNA, CDR2 YNFKEQ. Between the trimmed V and J ends, which lost 1 base and 8 bases, there was a span of 12 bases.

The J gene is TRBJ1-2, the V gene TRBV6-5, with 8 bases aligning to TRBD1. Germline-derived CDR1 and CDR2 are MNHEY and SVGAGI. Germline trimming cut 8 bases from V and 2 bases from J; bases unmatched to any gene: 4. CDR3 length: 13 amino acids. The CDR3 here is CASSRQGNYGYTF. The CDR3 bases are TGTGCCAGCTCTAGACAGGGGAACTATGGCTACACCTTC.

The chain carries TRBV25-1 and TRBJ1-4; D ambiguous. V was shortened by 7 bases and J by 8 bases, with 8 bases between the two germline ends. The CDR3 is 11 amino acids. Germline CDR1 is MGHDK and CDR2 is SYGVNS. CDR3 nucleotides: TGTGCCAGCACCCCCGGAGAAAAACTGTTTTTT. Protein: CASTPGEKLFF.

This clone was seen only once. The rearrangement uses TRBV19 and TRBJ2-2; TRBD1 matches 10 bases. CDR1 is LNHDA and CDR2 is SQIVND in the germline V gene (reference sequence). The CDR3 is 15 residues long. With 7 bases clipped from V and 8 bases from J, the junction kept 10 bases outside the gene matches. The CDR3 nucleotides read TGTGCCAGTATGCCCTGGGACAGGGGATCAGGGGAGCTGTTTTTT. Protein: CASMPWDRGSGELFF.

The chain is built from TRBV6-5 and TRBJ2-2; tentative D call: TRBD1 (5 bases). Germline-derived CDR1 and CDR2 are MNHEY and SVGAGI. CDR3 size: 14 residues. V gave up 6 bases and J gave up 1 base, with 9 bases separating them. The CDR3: CASRGRLNTGELFF. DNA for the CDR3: TGTGCCAGCAGGGGGCGGTTGAACACCGGGGAGCTGTTTTTT.

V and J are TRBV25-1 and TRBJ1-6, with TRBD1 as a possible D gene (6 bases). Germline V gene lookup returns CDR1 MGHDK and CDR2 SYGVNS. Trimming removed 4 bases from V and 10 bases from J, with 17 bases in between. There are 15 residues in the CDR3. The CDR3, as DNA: TGTGCCAGCAGTGGAACCGCAGGGGCCCACTCACCCCTCCACTTT. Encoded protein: CASSGTAGAHSPLHF.

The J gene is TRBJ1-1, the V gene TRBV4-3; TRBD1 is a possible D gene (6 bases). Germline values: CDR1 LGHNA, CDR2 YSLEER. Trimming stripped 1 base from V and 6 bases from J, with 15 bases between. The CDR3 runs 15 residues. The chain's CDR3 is CASSQVGGGRAEAFF. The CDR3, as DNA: TGCGCCAGCAGCCAAGTGGGAGGGGGAAGGGCTGAAGCTTTCTTT.

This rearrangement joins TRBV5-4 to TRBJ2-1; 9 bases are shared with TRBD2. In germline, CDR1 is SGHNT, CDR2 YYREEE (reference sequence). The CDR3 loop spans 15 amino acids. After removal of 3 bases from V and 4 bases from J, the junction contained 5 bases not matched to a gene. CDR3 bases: TGTGCCAGCAGCTCGCGGGGGGGCGTATACAATGAGCAGTTCTTC. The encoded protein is CASSSRGGVYNEQFF.

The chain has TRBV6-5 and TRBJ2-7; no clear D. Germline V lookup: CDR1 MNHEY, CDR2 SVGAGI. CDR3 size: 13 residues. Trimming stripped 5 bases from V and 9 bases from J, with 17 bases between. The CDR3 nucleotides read TGTGCCAGCAGTACACTCGACGCCCTCCGGCAGTACTTC. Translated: CASSTLDALRQYF.

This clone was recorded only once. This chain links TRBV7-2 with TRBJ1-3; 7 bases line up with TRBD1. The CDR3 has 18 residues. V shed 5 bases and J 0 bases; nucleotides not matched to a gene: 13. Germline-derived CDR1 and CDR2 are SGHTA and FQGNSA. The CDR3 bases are TGTGCCAGCAGCGCCCGGAACAGGGGCCCCATCTCTGGAAACACCATATATTTT. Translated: CASSARNRGPISGNTIYF.

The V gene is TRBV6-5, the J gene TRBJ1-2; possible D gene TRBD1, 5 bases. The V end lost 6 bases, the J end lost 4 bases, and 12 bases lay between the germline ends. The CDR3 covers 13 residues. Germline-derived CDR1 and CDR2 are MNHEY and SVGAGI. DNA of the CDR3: TGTGCCAGCAGCGGGGGGTCGGGCTATGGCTACACCTTC. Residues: CASSGGSGYGYTF.

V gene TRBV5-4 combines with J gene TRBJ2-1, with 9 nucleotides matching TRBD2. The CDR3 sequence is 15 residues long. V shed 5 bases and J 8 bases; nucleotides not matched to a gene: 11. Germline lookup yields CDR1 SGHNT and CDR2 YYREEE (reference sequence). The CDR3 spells CASSRSGGSADEQFF. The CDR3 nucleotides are TGTGCCAGCAGTAGGAGCGGGGGGTCGGCGGATGAGCAGTTCTTC.

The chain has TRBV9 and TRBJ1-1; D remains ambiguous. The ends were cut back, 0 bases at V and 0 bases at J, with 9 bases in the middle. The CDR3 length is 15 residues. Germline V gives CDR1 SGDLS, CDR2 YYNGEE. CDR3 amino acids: CASSVEWMMNTEAFF. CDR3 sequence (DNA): TGTGCCAGCAGCGTAGAATGGATGATGAACACTGAAGCTTTCTTT.